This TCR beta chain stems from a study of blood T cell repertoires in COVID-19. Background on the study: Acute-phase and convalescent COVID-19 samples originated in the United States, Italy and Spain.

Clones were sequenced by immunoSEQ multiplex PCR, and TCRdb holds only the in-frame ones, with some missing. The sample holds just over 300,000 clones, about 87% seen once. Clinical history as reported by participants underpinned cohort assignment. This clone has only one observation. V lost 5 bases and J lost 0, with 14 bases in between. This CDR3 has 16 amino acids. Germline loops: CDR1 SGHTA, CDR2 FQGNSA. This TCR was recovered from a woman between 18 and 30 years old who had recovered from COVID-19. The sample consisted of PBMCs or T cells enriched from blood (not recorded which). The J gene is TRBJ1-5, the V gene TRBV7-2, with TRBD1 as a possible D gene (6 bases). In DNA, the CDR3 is TGTGCCAGCAGCCCCGCGGGGGCTAATAGCAATCAGCCCCAGCATTTT. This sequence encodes CASSPAGANSNQPQHF.